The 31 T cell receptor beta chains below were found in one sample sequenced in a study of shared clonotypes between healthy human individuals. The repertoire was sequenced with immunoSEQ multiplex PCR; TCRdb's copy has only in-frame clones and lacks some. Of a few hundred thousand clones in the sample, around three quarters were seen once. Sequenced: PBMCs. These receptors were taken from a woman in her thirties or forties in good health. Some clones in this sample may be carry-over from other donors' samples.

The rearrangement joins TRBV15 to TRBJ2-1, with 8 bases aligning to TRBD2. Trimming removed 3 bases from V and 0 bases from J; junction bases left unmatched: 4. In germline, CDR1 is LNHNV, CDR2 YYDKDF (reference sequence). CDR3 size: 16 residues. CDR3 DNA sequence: TGTGCCACCAGCAGGGAAGGACTAGCCTCCTACAATGAGCAGTTCTTC. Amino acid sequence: CATSREGLASYNEQFF. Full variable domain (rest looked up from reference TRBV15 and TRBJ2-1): DAMVIQNPRYQVTQFGKPVTLSCSQTLNHNVMYWYQQKSSQAPKLLFHYYDKDFNNEADTPDNFQSRRPNTSFCFLDIRSPGLGDTAMYLCATSREGLASYNEQFFGPGTRLTVL.

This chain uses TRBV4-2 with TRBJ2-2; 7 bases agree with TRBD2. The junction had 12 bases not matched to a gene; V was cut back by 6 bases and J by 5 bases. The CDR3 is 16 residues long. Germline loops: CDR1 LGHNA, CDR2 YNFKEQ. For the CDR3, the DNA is TGTGCCAGCAGGGAGGTGTTCGGGGGAGGGACCGGGGAGCTGTTTTTT. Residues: CASREVFGGGTGELFF.

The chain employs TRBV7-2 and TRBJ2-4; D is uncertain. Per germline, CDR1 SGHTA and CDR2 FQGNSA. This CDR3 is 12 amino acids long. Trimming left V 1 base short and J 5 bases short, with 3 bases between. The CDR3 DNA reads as TGTGCCAGCAGCTTAGACGAAAACATTCAGTACTTC. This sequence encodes CASSLDENIQYF.

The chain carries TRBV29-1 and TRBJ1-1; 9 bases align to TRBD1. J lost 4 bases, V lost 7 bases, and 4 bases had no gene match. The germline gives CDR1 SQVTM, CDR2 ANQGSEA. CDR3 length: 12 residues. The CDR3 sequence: CSARTGATEAFF. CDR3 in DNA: TGCAGCGCTCGGACAGGGGCCACTGAAGCTTTCTTT.

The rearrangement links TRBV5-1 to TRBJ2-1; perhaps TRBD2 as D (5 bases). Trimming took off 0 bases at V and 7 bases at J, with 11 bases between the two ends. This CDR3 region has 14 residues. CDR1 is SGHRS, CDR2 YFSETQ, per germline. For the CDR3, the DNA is TGCGCCAGCAGCTTGGATCCAACGGGGAATGAGCAGTTCTTC. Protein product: CASSLDPTGNEQFF.

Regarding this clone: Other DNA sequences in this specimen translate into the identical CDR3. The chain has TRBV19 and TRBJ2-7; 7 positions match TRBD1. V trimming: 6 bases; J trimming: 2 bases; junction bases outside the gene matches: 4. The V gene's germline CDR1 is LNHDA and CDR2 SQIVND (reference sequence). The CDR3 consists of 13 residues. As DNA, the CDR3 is TGTGCCAGTAGGCCGACAGGGACCTACGAGCAGTACTTC. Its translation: CASRPTGTYEQYF.

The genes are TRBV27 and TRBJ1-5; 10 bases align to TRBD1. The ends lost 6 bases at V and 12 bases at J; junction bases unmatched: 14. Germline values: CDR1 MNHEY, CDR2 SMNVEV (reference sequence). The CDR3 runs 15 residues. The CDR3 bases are TGTGCCAGCAGCTTCCGGGACAGGGGCCCCAAACTCCAGCATTTT. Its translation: CASSFRDRGPKLQHF.

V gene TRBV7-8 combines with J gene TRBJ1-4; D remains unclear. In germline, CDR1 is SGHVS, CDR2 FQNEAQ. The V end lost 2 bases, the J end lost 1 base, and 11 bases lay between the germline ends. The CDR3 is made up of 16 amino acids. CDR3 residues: CASSLPETGTNEKLFF. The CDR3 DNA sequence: TGTGCCAGCAGCTTACCAGAGACTGGAACTAATGAAAAACTGTTTTTT.

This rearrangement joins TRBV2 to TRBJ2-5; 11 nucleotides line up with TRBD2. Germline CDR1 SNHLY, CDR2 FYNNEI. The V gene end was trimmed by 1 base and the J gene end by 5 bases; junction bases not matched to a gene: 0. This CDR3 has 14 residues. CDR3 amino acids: CASSEVAGGETQYF. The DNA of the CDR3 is TGTGCCAGCAGTGAAGTAGCGGGAGGGGAGACCCAGTACTTC. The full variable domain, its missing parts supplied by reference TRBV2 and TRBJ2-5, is EPEVTQTPSHQVTQMGQEVILRCVPISNHLYFYWYRQILGQKVEFLVSFYNNEISEKSEIFDDQFSVERPDGSNFTLKIRSTKLEDSAMYFCASSEVAGGETQYFGPGTRLLVL.

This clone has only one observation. CDR3 DNA sequence: TGTGCCAGCAGCTTAACAGCTATAGGTCAGCCCCAGCATTTT. Translated: CASSLTAIGQPQHF. The chain couples TRBV7-2 to TRBJ1-5; the D is unclear. This CDR3 has 14 amino acids. Germline V gene lookup returns CDR1 SGHTA and CDR2 FQGNSA. The germline V and J ends were trimmed by 2 bases and 6 bases, with 11 bases remaining between them.

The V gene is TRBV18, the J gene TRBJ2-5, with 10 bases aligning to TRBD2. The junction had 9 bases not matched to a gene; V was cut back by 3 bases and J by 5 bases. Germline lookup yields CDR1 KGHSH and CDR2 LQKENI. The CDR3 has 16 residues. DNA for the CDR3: TGTGCCAGCTCACCGGACCTAGCGGGAGATGGGGAGACCCAGTACTTC. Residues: CASSPDLAGDGETQYF.

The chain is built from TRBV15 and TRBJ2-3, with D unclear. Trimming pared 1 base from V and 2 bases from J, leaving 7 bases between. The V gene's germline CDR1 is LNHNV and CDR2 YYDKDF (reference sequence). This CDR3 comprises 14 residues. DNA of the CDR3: TGTGCCACCAGCAGAGGGCTTGCCACAGATACGCAGTATTTT. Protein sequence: CATSRGLATDTQYF.

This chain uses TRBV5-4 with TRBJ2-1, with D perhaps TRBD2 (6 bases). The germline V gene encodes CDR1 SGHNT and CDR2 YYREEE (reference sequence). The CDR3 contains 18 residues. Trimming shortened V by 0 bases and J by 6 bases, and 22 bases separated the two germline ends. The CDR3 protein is CASSLALSRAGRSNEQFF. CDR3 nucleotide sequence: TGTGCCAGCAGCTTGGCCCTTTCCCGGGCGGGACGGTCCAATGAGCAGTTCTTC.

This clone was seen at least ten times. The chain's CDR3 is CASSLGGRQETQYF. In nucleotides, the CDR3 is TGTGCCAGCAGCTTAGGCGGGAGGCAAGAGACCCAGTACTTC. V gene TRBV11-2 combines with J gene TRBJ2-5; 8 bases fit TRBD2. This CDR3 spans 14 amino acids. Germline V gene data show CDR1 as SGHAT and CDR2 as FQNNGV. The J segment lost 2 bases and the V segment lost 1 base, leaving 0 bases of the junction unmatched.

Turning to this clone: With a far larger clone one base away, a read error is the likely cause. CDR3 coding DNA: TGTGCCAGCAGCATATCGACTGACACCGGGGAGCTGTTTTTT. This gives the protein CASSISTDTGELFF. This chain links TRBV6-4 with TRBJ2-2; D is uncertain. Germline CDR1 reads MRHNA; CDR2 reads SNTAGT. The V end was cut by 6 bases, the J end by 3 bases, with 11 bases between. This CDR3 comprises 14 residues.

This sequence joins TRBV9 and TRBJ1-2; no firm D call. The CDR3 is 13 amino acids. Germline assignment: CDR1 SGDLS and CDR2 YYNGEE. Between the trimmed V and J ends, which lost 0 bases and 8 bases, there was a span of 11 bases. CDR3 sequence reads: CASSVEMESGYTF. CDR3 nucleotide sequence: TGTGCCAGCAGCGTAGAAATGGAATCAGGCTACACCTTC. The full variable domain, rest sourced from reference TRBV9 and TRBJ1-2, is DSGVTQTPKHLITATGQRVTLRCSPRSGDLSVYWYQQSLDQGLQFLIQYYNGEERAKGNILERFSAQQFPDLHSELNLSSLELGDSALYFCASSVEMESGYTFGSGTRLTVV.

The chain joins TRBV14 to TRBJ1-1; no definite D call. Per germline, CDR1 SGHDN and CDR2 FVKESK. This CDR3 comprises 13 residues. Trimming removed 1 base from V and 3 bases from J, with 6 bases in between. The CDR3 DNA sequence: TGTGCCAGCAGCCAAGGGATGGACACTGAAGCTTTCTTT. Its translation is CASSQGMDTEAFF.

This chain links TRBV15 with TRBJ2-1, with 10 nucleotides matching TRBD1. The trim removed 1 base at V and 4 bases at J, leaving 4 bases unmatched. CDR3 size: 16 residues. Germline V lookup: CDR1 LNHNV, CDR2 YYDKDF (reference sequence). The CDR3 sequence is CATSRGGQGIYNEQFF. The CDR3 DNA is TGTGCCACCAGCAGAGGGGGACAGGGGATTTACAATGAGCAGTTCTTC.

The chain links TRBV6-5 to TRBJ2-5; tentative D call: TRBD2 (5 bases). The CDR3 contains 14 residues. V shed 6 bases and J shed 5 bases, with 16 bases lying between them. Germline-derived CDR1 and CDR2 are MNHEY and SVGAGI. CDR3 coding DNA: TGTGCCAGCAGCCAGACCGGGGAATCGGAGACCCAGTACTTC. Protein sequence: CASSQTGESETQYF.

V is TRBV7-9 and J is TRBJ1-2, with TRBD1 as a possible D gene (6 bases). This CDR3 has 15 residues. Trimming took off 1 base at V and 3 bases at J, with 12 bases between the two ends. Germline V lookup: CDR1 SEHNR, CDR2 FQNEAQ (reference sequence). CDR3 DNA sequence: TGTGCCAGCAGCTTAGACAGGGCGGACTACTATGGCTACACCTTC. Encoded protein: CASSLDRADYYGYTF.

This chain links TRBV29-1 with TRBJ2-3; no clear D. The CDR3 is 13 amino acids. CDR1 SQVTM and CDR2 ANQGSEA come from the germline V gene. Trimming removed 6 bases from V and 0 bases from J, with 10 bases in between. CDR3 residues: CSVSYTSTDTQYF. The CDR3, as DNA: TGCAGCGTATCCTATACTAGCACAGATACGCAGTATTTT.

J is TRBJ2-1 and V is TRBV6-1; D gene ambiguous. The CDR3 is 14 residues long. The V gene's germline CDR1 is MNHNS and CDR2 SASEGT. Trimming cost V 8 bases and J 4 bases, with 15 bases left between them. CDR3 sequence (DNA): TGTGCCAGCCTGTGGAGTCCAACTTACAATGAGCAGTTCTTC. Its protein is CASLWSPTYNEQFF.

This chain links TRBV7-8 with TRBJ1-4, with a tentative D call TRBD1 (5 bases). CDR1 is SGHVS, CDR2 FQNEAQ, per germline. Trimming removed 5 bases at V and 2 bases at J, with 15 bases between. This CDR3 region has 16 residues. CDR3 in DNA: TGTGCCAGCAGCCTCATGGCAGGGCGCACTAATGAAAAACTGTTTTTT. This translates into CASSLMAGRTNEKLFF. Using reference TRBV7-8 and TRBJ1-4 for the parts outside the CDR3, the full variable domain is GAGVSQSPRYKVAKRGQDVALRCDPISGHVSLFWYQQALGQGPEFLTYFQNEAQLDKSGLPSDRFFAERPEGSVSTLKIQRTQQEDSAVYLCASSLMAGRTNEKLFFGSGTQLSVL.

CDR3 in amino acids: CARERPGQGVYGYTF. The CDR3 DNA reads as TGCGCCCGGGAGAGACCGGGACAGGGGGTTTATGGCTACACCTTC. V gene TRBV10-1 combines with J gene TRBJ1-2, with 11 bases matching TRBD1. V dropped 11 bases and J dropped 5; count of bases not matched to a gene: 13. Germline lookup yields CDR1 WNHNN and CDR2 SYGVQD (reference sequence). This CDR3 is 15 amino acids long.

The CDR3 spells CASSLAADYEQYF. The CDR3 DNA reads as TGTGCCAGCAGCTTAGCCGCAGACTACGAGCAGTACTTC. V and J are TRBV7-8 and TRBJ2-7; unclear D gene. The germline CDR1 and CDR2 sequences are SGHVS and FQNEAQ. The CDR3 covers 13 residues. V was clipped by 0 bases and J by 3 bases, with 6 bases between them.

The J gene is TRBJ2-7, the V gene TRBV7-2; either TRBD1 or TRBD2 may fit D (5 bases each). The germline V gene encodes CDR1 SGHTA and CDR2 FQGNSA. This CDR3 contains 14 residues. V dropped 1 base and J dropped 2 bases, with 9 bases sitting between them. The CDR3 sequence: CASSLGGFTYEQYF. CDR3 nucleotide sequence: TGTGCCAGCAGCTTAGGGGGGTTTACCTACGAGCAGTACTTC. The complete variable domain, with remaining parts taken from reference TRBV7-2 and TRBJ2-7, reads GAGVSQSPSNKVTEKGKDVELRCDPISGHTALYWYRQSLGQGLEFLIYFQGNSAPDKSGLPSDRFSAERTGGSVSTLTIQRTQQEDSAVYLCASSLGGFTYEQYFGPGTRLTVT.

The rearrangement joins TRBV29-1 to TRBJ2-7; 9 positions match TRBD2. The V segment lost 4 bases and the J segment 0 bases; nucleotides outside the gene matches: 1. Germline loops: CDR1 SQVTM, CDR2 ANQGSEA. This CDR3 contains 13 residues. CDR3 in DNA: TGCAGCGTTGGACTAGCGGCCTCCTACGAGCAGTACTTC. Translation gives CSVGLAASYEQYF.

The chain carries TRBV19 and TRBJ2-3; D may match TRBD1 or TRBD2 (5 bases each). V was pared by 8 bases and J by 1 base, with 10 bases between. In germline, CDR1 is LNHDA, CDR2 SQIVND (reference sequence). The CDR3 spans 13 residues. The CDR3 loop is CASGGLGTDTQYF. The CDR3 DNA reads TGTGCCAGTGGGGGTTTGGGCACAGATACGCAGTATTTT.

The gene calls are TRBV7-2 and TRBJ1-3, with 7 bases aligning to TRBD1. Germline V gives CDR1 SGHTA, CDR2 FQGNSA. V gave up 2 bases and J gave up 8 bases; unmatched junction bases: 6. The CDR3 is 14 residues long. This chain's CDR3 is CASSLTGQFDTIYF. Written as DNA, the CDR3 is TGTGCCAGCAGCTTAACGGGACAGTTTGACACCATATATTTT.

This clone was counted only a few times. CDR3 sequence reads: CASFLGPGTVEAFF. The CDR3 region has the DNA TGCGCCAGCTTCCTGGGCCCCGGGACAGTTGAAGCTTTCTTT. The V call is TRBV5-1, the J call TRBJ1-1; TRBD1 matches at 7 bases. From germline, CDR1 is SGHRS and CDR2 YFSETQ. Trimming removed 7 bases from V and 7 bases from J; junction bases left unmatched: 13. There are 14 residues in the CDR3.

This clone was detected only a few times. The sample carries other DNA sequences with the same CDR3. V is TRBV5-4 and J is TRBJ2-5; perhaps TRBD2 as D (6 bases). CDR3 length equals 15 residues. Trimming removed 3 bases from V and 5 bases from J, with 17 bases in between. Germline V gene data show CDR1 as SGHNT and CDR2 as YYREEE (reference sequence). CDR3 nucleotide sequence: TGTGCCAGCAGCTCCACCGAGGAGGGTCTTGAGACCCAGTACTTC. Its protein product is CASSSTEEGLETQYF. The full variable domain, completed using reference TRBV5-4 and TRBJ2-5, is ETGVTQSPTHLIKTRGQQVTLRCSSQSGHNTVSWYQQALGQGPQFIFQYYREEENGRGNFPPRFSGLQFPNYSSELNVNALELDDSALYLCASSSTEEGLETQYFGPGTRLLVL.